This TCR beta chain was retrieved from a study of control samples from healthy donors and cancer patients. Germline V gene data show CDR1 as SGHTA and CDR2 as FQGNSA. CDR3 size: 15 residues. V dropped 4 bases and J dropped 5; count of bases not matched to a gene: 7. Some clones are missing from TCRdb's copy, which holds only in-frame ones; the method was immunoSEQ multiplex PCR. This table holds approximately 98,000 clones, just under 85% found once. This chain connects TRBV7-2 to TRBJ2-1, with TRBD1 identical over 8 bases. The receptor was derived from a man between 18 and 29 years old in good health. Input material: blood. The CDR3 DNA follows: TGTGCCAGCAGCTCCCAGGGACAGGCAAACAATGAGCAGTTCTTC. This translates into CASSSQGQANNEQFF.